This T cell receptor (beta chain) originates from a study of identical twins. Study-wide results and caveats: Findings depended on cross-sectional statistics rather than tracking the same donors. Clonotypes of the beta chain that were abundant in cord blood carried fewer insertions (memory repertoires showed none).

Between the trimmed V and J ends, which lost 8 bases and 4 bases, there was a span of 9 bases. The germline V gene has CDR1 SGHTA and CDR2 FQGNSA. This CDR3 has 12 residues. TCRdb re-called the 5' RACE reads through MiXCR, storing one row per CDR3 protein. The profile shows 250,000 or so distinct CDR3 sequences, approximately 7% of them singletons. This clonotype occurred a few times. Its antigen is still unknown. Separately, the same data were catalogued under a study of yellow fever vaccine responses in identical twins. That work contributes: Each twin's T cell response to the vaccine was reported to look partly convergent and partly personalized.

Material for sequencing was memory (CD45RO+) T cells sorted from blood. The V call is TRBV7-2, the J call TRBJ2-1; weak D call: TRBD2 (5 bases). This receptor was identified in a woman under 30 in good health. This CDR3 reads CASPRGYNEQFF. In DNA, the CDR3 is TGTGCCAGCCCCCGAGGGTACAATGAGCAGTTCTTC.